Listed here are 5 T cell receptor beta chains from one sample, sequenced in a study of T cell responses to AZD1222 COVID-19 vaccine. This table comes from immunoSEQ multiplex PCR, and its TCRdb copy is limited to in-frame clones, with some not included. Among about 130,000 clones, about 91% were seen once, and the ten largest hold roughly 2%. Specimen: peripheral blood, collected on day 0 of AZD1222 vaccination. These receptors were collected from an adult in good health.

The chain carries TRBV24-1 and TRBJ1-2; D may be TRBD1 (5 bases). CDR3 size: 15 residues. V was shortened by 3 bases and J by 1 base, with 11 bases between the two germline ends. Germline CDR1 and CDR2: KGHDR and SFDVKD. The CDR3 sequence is CATSDPSTDNYGYTF. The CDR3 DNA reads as TGTGCCACCAGTGATCCGTCGACAGATAACTATGGCTACACCTTC.

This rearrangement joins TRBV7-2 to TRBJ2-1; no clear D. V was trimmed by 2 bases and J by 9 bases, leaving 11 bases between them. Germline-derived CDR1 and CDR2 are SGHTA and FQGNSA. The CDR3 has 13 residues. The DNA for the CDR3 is TGTGCCAGCAGCTTATTTAATGGGCCTGAGCAGTTCTTC. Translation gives CASSLFNGPEQFF.

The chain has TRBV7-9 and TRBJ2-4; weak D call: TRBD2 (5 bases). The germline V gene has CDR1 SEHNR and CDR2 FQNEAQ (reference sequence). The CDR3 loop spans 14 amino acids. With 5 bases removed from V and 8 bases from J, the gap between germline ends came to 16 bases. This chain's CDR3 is CASSPSGLFHIQYF. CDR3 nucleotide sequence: TGTGCCAGCAGCCCGAGCGGCCTCTTCCACATTCAGTACTTC.

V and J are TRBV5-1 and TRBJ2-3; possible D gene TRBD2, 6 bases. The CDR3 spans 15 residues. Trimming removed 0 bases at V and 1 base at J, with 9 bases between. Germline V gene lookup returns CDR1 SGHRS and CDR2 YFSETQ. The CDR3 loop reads CASSLVVAGTDTQYF. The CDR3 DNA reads TGCGCCAGCAGCTTGGTCGTAGCGGGCACAGATACGCAGTATTTT.

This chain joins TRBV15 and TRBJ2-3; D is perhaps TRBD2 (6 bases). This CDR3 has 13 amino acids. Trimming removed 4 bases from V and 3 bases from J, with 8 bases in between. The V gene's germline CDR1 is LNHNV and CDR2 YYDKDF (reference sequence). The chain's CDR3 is CATSTGLTDTQYF. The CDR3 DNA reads TGTGCCACCAGCACAGGACTAACAGATACGCAGTATTTT.